One T cell receptor beta chain is described in this entry. Its antigen remains unidentified. A much larger clone differs from this one at a single base, so this may be a read error. This sample was included in a study of blood T cells in healthy people across ages. Study outcomes and limitations: Older age coincided with a roughly linear decline in TCR beta diversity per million T cells.

Germline V gene lookup returns CDR1 SGHTA and CDR2 FQGNSA. The CDR3 has 13 amino acids. A second PCR of 7 to 11 cycles used a sample-barcoded 5' primer and a J-beta primer mix. In TCRdb, the 5' RACE reads were re-called with MiXCR into one record per CDR3 protein. The sample has some 1.6 million distinct CDR3 sequences; 30% to 40% are singletons. The sequenced sample consisted of blood. This chain links TRBV7-2 with TRBJ2-1; the D gene is possibly TRBD2 (5 bases). The J call may not be correct, given that the DNA end is closer to TRBJ2-7. The origin of this receptor is a woman in her 30s in good health. The CDR3 DNA reads as TGTGCCGGCAGCTCCGGGCCCCGGGGCGAGCAGTACTTC. Amino acids: CAGSSGPRGEQYF.